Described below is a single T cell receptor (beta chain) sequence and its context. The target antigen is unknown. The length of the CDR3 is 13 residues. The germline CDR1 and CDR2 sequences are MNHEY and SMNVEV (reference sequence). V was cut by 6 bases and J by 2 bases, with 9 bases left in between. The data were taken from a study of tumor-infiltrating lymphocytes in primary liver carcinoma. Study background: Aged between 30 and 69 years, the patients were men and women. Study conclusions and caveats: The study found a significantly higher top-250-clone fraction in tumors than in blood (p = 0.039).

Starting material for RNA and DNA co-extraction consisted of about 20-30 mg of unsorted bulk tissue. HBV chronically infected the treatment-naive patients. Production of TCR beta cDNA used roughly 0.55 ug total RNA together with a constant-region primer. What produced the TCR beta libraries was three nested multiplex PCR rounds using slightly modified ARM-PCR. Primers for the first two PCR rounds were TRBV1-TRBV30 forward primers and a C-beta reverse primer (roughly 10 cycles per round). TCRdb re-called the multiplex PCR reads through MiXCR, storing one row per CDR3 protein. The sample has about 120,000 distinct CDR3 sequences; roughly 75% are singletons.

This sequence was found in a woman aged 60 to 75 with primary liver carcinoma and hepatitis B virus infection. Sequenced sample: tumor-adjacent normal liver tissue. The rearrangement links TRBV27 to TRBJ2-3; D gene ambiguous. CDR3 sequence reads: CASSLTSTDTQYF. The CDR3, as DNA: TGTGCCAGCAGCCTAACTTCCACAGATACGCAGTATTTT.